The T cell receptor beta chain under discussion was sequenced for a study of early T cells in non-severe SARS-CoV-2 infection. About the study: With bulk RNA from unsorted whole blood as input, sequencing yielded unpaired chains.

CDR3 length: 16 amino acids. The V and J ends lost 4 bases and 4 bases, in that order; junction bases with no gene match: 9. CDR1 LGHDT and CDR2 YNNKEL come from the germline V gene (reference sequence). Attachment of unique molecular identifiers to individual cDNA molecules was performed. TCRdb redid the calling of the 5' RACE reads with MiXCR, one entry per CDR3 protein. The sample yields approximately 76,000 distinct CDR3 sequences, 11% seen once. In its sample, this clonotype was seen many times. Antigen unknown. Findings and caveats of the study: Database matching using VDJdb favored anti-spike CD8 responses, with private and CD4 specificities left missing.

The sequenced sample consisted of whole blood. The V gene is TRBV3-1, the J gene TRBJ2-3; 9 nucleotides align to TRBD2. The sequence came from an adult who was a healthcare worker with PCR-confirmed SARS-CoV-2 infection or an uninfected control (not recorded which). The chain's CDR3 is CASSPRGGGAADTQYF. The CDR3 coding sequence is TGTGCCAGCAGCCCCCGTGGCGGGGGGGCCGCAGATACGCAGTATTTT.